This T cell receptor (beta chain) was retrieved from a study of Tregs in tolerant kidney transplant recipients. Study in general: Recipients received nonmyeloablative bone marrow transplants from related graft donors, with transient mixed chimerism.

Regarding the study as a whole: Biological reproducibility was not directly addressed, but technical replication error appeared minimal.

Unstimulated Tregs (CD4+CD25+CD127-) and CD4+CD25- non-Tregs were sorted from PBMCs. As regards this clone: Its antigen is still unknown.

This CDR3 comprises 12 residues. The germline CDR1 and CDR2 sequences are LNHNV and YYDKDF (reference sequence). The V and J ends lost 0 bases and 10 bases respectively, with 7 bases between them. Sequencing used immunoSEQ multiplex PCR; TCRdb keeps in-frame clones, though not all of them. The table lists under 85,000 clones, around 90% of them singletons. Sequenced here: CD4+ T cells from blood, sampled before the transplant. The source of this sequence is a human donor who received a combined kidney and bone marrow transplant. This chain links TRBV15 with TRBJ2-1, with D unresolved. DNA for the CDR3: TGTGCCACCAGCAGAGATTGGAGCGAGCAGTTCTTC. The encoded protein is CATSRDWSEQFF.